The next 11 T cell receptor beta chains were all read from a single sample in a study of spatial heterogeneity in lung cancer. Regarding time point: blood at routine non-recurrence follow-up after resection. Via MiXCR, TCRdb re-called the 5' RACE reads, giving one row per CDR3 protein. The sample yields under 75,000 distinct CDR3 sequences, about 8.2% seen once. Specimen: PBMCs, collected at follow-up. These receptors all stem from a female donor with early-stage non-small cell lung cancer.

The chain recombines TRBV27 with TRBJ2-1, with D tentatively TRBD2 (6 bases). The germline V gene has CDR1 MNHEY and CDR2 SMNVEV (reference sequence). The CDR3 runs 11 residues. Trimming took 11 bases from V and 3 from J, leaving 8 bases between them. CDR3: CAAGSYNEQFF. CDR3 nucleotide sequence: TGTGCCGCCGGGAGCTACAATGAGCAGTTCTTC.

This clonotype came up many times. The rearrangement uses TRBV18 and TRBJ1-1; D not certain. The ends were cut back, 3 bases at V and 11 bases at J, with 16 bases in the middle. The CDR3 loop spans 13 amino acids. Germline lookup yields CDR1 KGHSH and CDR2 LQKENI. In DNA, the CDR3 is TGTGCCAGCTCACCGCCTACCAGCCCTAGGGCTTTCTTT. It is translated as CASSPPTSPRAFF.

This clonotype was seen repeatedly, ten times or more. The chain employs TRBV10-3 and TRBJ2-7, with D possibly being TRBD2 (5 bases). The CDR3 extends over 12 amino acids. From germline, CDR1 is ENHRY and CDR2 SYGVKD. The V end lost 6 bases, the J end lost 3 bases, and 9 bases lay between the germline ends. The CDR3 DNA reads TGTGCCATCAGGGACGGGAACTACGAGCAGTACTTC. This encodes CAIRDGNYEQYF.

This clonotype was observed many times. The V and J genes are TRBV15 and TRBJ2-5; D might be TRBD1 or TRBD2, each matching 6 bases. CDR1 and CDR2 (germline): LNHNV, YYDKDF (reference sequence). Between the trimmed V and J ends, which lost 4 bases and 4 bases, there was a span of 16 bases. CDR3 length: 15 amino acids. The CDR3 DNA follows: TGTGCCACCAGCACGGGGGCCCGCAAGACAGAGACCCAGTACTTC. Its translation: CATSTGARKTETQYF.

This clonotype has a count of ten or more. The chain couples TRBV7-8 to TRBJ2-3; D remains unclear. Germline lookup yields CDR1 SGHVS and CDR2 FQNEAQ. The CDR3 consists of 12 residues. V was trimmed by 0 bases and J by 4 bases, leaving 2 bases between them. The CDR3 DNA follows: TGTGCCAGCAGCTTAGCATCAGATACGCAGTATTTT. The encoded protein is CASSLASDTQYF.

This clonotype was counted at least ten times. The chain couples TRBV7-8 to TRBJ2-1; 8 positions agree with TRBD2. Germline V gives CDR1 SGHVS, CDR2 FQNEAQ. V dropped 6 bases and J dropped 5; count of bases not matched to a gene: 12. This CDR3 is built from 16 residues. CDR3 in DNA: TGTGCCAGCAGTCCAGGGACGGGACTAGTCAACAATGAGCAGTTCTTC. Protein product: CASSPGTGLVNNEQFF. The full variable domain, in which reference TRBV7-8 and TRBJ2-1 provide the parts outside the CDR3, is GAGVSQSPRYKVAKRGQDVALRCDPISGHVSLFWYQQALGQGPEFLTYFQNEAQLDKSGLPSDRFFAERPEGSVSTLKIQRTQQEDSAVYLCASSPGTGLVNNEQFFGPGTRLTVL.

This clonotype has a count of ten or more. This chain uses TRBV7-2 with TRBJ2-3; D unclear. This CDR3 spans 13 amino acids. CDR1 and CDR2 from the germline V gene are SGHTA and FQGNSA. Trimming cost V 2 bases and J 6 bases, with 9 bases left between them. CDR3 bases: TGTGCCAGCAGCTTAAGCCAGGAGGATACGCAGTATTTT. It codes for CASSLSQEDTQYF.

As for this clonotype: One end of the junction is discordant with germline, which a read error may explain. The rearrangement joins TRBV3-1 to TRBJ2-7; 11 bases fit TRBD2. From germline, CDR1 is LGHDT and CDR2 YNNKEL (reference sequence). The CDR3 covers 18 residues. As DNA, the CDR3 is TGTACCAGCAGCCAAGAGTGGACTAGCGGGCCGTCTTTTAGTGGGCAGTACTTC. Translation: CTSSQEWTSGPSFSGQYF.

This clonotype was found many times. The CDR3 protein is CSANLILGPDTQYF. In nucleotides, the CDR3 is TGCAGTGCTAACCTCATCCTTGGGCCAGATACGCAGTATTTT. The chain recombines TRBV20-1 with TRBJ2-3; no definite D call. The CDR3 has 14 amino acids. Germline V gene lookup returns CDR1 DFQATT and CDR2 SNEGSKA (reference sequence). V lost 4 bases, J lost 4 bases, and 15 bases lay in between.

This clonotype was detected only a few times. The junction departs from the called germline gene at one end, perhaps through a read error. The rearrangement links TRBV19 to TRBJ1-5; D ambiguous. Germline CDR1 is LNHDA and CDR2 is SQIVND (reference sequence). CDR3 size: 12 residues. The CDR3 reads CASRSLNHPQHF. The CDR3 region has the DNA TGTGCCAGTAGATCCCTGAATCATCCCCAGCATTTT.

This clonotype was seen repeatedly, ten times or more. CDR3 sequence (DNA): TGTGCCAGCAGCTTGGTTGGAGGGGGTACAGATACGCAGTATTTT. Translated, it gives CASSLVGGGTDTQYF. The rearrangement joins TRBV5-4 to TRBJ2-3; D possibly uses TRBD1 or TRBD2 (6 bases each). The ends were cut back, 0 bases at V and 3 bases at J, with 11 bases in the middle. This CDR3 contains 15 residues. Per germline, CDR1 SGHNT and CDR2 YYREEE (reference sequence).